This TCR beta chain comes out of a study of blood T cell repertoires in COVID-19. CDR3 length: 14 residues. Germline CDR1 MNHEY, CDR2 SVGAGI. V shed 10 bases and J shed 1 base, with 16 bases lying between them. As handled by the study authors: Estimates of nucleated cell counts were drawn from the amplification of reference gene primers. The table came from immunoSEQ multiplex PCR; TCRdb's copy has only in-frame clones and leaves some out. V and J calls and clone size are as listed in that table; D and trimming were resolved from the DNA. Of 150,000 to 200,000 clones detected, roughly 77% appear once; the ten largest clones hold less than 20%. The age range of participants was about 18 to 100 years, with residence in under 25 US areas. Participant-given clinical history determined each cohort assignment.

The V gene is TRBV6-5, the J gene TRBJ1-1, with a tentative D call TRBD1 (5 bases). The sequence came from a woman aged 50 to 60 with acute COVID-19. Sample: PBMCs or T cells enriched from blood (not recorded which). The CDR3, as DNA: TGTGCCACCTTAAACCACAGGCAGAACACTGAAGCTTTCTTT. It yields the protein CATLNHRQNTEAFF.